This T cell receptor (beta chain) was found in a study of T cells expressing NK-cell markers. Study context: Source material for TCR beta repertoires consisted of sorted CD3+CD56+NKG2C+, CD3+CD56+NKG2C- and CD3+CD56-NKG2C+ T cells. Findings of the study overall: For over five donors, the dominant NKG2C+ clonotypes made up roughly 1.0-7.0% of their CD8+ T cells. Unclear, still, was the HCMV specificity of the expanded NKG2C+ T cell clones.

This CDR3 has 15 amino acids. Per the germline V gene, CDR1 is SGHDT and CDR2 is YYEEEE. Worth noting for this clonotype: Its specificity is unknown.

UMI-tagged 5'RACE template switching yielded the TCR beta cDNA. TCRdb reanalyzed the 5' RACE reads, giving one entry per CDR3 protein sequence and no DNA. The sample's table shows about 370,000 distinct CDR3 sequences. The chain is built from TRBV5-6 and TRBJ1-2; TCRdb designates TRBD1, a call that cannot be tested without DNA. The sequenced sample was blood T cells: a sorted CD56 or NKG2C T cell subset, CD4+ or CD8+ T cells, or bulk PBMC T cells (not recorded which). This TCR was sampled from a woman aged 45-65 years in good health. CDR3 protein: CASSKGTGGSYGYTF.